Below, one TCR beta chain is given with its context. Sequenced by immunoSEQ multiplex PCR; TCRdb stores in-frame clones only, minus some. The data contain about 110,000 clones, roughly 84% of them singletons. This sample was taken from a study of cytomegalovirus exposure and HLA in healthy donors. The wider study: The approximately 120 validation repertoires, a later analysis reported, used the same platform as the approximately 670 first-cohort repertoires.

The CDR3 is 13 amino acids. Germline V lookup: CDR1 SSHAT, CDR2 FNYEAQ (reference sequence). Trimming took 6 bases from V and 3 from J, leaving 11 bases between them. Sequencing used PBMCs. This receptor was obtained from a woman aged 18-30 years in good health and CMV-seronegative. The V and J genes are TRBV7-7 and TRBJ2-5, with no clear D. This CDR3 reads CASSTEFEETQYF. CDR3 DNA: TGTGCCAGCAGTACGGAGTTTGAAGAGACCCAGTACTTC.